This T cell receptor (beta chain) was sequenced in a study of T cell responses to AZD1222 COVID-19 vaccine. General study results and limits: Seropositive AZD1222 recipients at baseline numbered only 6 or 7. Vaccine-associated CD4 TCRs spanned spike, dominant at 160-218 and 743-854.

The repertoire was sequenced with immunoSEQ multiplex PCR; TCRdb's copy has only in-frame clones and lacks some. The table shows 100,000 to 120,000 clones, with nearly 90% occurring only once. This clone showed up just a few times. Its antigen remains unidentified. The sequence derives from an adult in good health. Sample: peripheral blood, taken on day 0 of AZD1222 vaccination.

The CDR3 DNA is TGTGCCAGTAGTACCGGGGCACTAGGGTATAGCAATCAGCCCCAGCATTTT. Encoded protein: CASSTGALGYSNQPQHF. This chain links TRBV19 with TRBJ1-5; possible D gene TRBD1, 5 bases. V was cut by 4 bases and J by 0 bases, with 16 bases left in between. This CDR3 region has 17 residues. Per the germline V gene, CDR1 is LNHDA and CDR2 is SQIVND (reference sequence).